The 16 T cell receptor beta chains below were found in one sample sequenced in a study of cytomegalovirus exposure and HLA in healthy donors. With 60 Vbeta and 13 Jbeta primers, the PCR was carried out. Here immunoSEQ multiplex PCR was the method, and the copy in TCRdb shows in-frame clones only, minus some. The data hold almost 200,000 clones, with 85% observed a single time. Sequencing used PBMCs. The receptor source for this set is a woman between 45 and 65 years old in good health and CMV-seronegative.

The V and J genes are TRBV7-8 and TRBJ2-4, with a tentative D call TRBD2 (5 bases). Trimming removed 4 bases from V and 1 base from J, with 8 bases in between. CDR1 is SGHVS and CDR2 is FQNEAQ in the germline V gene. This CDR3 is 14 amino acids long. The CDR3: CASSSGMAKNIQYF. The CDR3 bases are TGTGCCAGCAGCTCGGGAATGGCCAAAAACATTCAGTACTTC.

The rearrangement joins TRBV6-1 to TRBJ1-1; perhaps TRBD1 as D (6 bases). The CDR3 covers 16 residues. The germline V gene has CDR1 MNHNS and CDR2 SASEGT. The V end was cut by 6 bases, the J end by 2 bases, with 19 bases between. For the CDR3, the DNA is TGTGCCAGCAGGGAAATAGGCAGGGGCCCAAACACTGAAGCTTTCTTT. It is translated as CASREIGRGPNTEAFF.

In the case of this clone: Other nucleotide sequences from this sample produce the same CDR3. The chain uses TRBV30 and TRBJ2-1; the D gene is possibly TRBD1 (5 bases). Deletions cut 1 base from V and 5 bases from J, with 9 bases between. Germline CDR1 is GTSNPN and CDR2 is SVGIG (reference sequence). The CDR3 has 13 residues. The CDR3 coding sequence is TGTGCCTGGAGTGGGGGCCTAAACAATGAGCAGTTCTTC. It encodes CAWSGGLNNEQFF.

The CDR3 sequence is CASMTGAGTGELFF. CDR3 bases: TGTGCCAGCATGACAGGGGCCGGGACCGGGGAGCTGTTTTTT. This sequence joins TRBV6-1 and TRBJ2-2; 8 bases agree with TRBD1. The V gene's germline CDR1 is MNHNS and CDR2 SASEGT. The CDR3 is made up of 14 amino acids. J gave up 5 bases and V 7 bases, and 6 bases lay outside the gene matches.

The chain joins TRBV7-9 to TRBJ2-2; 7 bases are a match to TRBD2. From germline, CDR1 is SEHNR and CDR2 FQNEAQ (reference sequence). V gave up 5 bases and J gave up 4 bases; unmatched junction bases: 13. This CDR3 is 17 amino acids long. CDR3 sequence: CASSPTAGYDGTGELFF. CDR3 coding DNA: TGTGCCAGCAGCCCAACAGCGGGATACGACGGCACCGGGGAGCTGTTTTTT.

This clone was recorded once. The V call is TRBV14, the J call TRBJ2-5; 10 bases agree with TRBD2. The CDR3 runs 20 residues. Trimming cost V 1 base and J 2 bases; bases outside gene matches: 16. Germline values: CDR1 SGHDN, CDR2 FVKESK. CDR3 DNA: TGTGCCAGCAGCCAAGGGAGCGGGAGGGCCGGACTCCGCGTACAAGAGACCCAGTACTTC. Its translation is CASSQGSGRAGLRVQETQYF.

The chain recombines TRBV5-4 with TRBJ2-7, with TRBD1 matching over 9 bases. Germline CDR1 reads SGHNT; CDR2 reads YYREEE (reference sequence). The V gene end was trimmed by 1 base and the J gene end by 5 bases; junction bases not matched to a gene: 4. The CDR3 extends over 14 amino acids. The chain's CDR3 is CASSLTGGMDEQYF. The CDR3 DNA reads as TGTGCCAGCAGCTTGACAGGGGGCATGGACGAGCAGTACTTC.

This clone was picked up many times. The chain combines TRBV25-1 with TRBJ2-1, with TRBD2 matching 8 bases. Per germline, CDR1 MGHDK and CDR2 SYGVNS. Trimming at V came to 2 bases and at J to 6 bases, leaving 6 bases not matched to a gene. There are 15 residues in the CDR3. This CDR3 reads CASSEEAGESNEQFF. The CDR3 coding sequence is TGTGCCAGCAGTGAAGAAGCGGGAGAGTCCAATGAGCAGTTCTTC.

The V and J genes are TRBV5-4 and TRBJ2-7; 11 positions match TRBD1. V lost 2 bases, J lost 3 bases, and 1 base stayed unmatched. The CDR3 runs 14 residues. Germline V gives CDR1 SGHNT, CDR2 YYREEE (reference sequence). The CDR3 nucleotides are TGTGCCAGCAGCTTCGGGACAGGGGGCTACGAGCAGTACTTC. This codes for CASSFGTGGYEQYF.

The chain is built from TRBV11-3 and TRBJ2-2, with TRBD1 matching 8 bases. V shed 1 base and J 0 bases; nucleotides not matched to a gene: 4. This CDR3 is 17 amino acids long. CDR1 is SGHNT and CDR2 is YENEEA in the germline V gene. Here the CDR3 DNA reads TGTGCCAGCAGCTTAGGGCCGGGACAGGCGAACACCGGGGAGCTGTTTTTT. Translated, it gives CASSLGPGQANTGELFF.

This chain links TRBV18 with TRBJ2-1; 9 nucleotides agree with TRBD1. The length of the CDR3 is 15 residues. Germline V gene data show CDR1 as KGHSH and CDR2 as LQKENI. V trimming: 4 bases; J trimming: 5 bases; junction bases outside the gene matches: 6. CDR3 amino acids: CASSRDRENHNEQFF. CDR3 nucleotide sequence: TGTGCCAGCTCACGGGACAGGGAAAACCACAATGAGCAGTTCTTC.

The V and J genes are TRBV19 and TRBJ1-3; the match to TRBD1 covers 9 bases. The CDR3 runs 18 residues. Unmatched junction bases numbered 21, after V lost 7 bases and J lost 8 bases. The germline V gene has CDR1 LNHDA and CDR2 SQIVND (reference sequence). The CDR3 nucleotides read TGTGCCAGTAACGAACCCGTCCCGAGGACAGGGGACAAGGACACCATATATTTT. This encodes CASNEPVPRTGDKDTIYF.

The gene calls are TRBV18 and TRBJ1-1, with a weak D call TRBD1 (5 bases). The ends were cut back, 4 bases at V and 7 bases at J, with 16 bases in the middle. The length of the CDR3 is 14 residues. CDR1 is KGHSH, CDR2 LQKENI, per germline. The CDR3 DNA is TGTGCCAGCTCACTCAACATTGGCAGGGATGAAGCTTTCTTT. Translation: CASSLNIGRDEAFF.

This clone was seen a handful of times. This sequence joins TRBV28 and TRBJ2-7; tentatively, D is TRBD2 (6 bases). Trimming cost V 3 bases and J 2 bases, with 14 bases left between them. The CDR3 is 15 amino acids. In germline, CDR1 is MDHEN, CDR2 SYDVKM. CDR3 protein: CASSLGSGSTYEQYF. The CDR3 DNA follows: TGTGCCAGCAGTTTGGGTAGCGGTAGTACCTACGAGCAGTACTTC. Combining the CDR3 with reference TRBV28 and TRBJ2-7 gives the whole variable domain DVKVTQSSRYLVKRTGEKVFLECVQDMDHENMFWYRQDPGLGLRLIYFSYDVKMKEKGDIPEGYSVSREKKERFSLILESASTNQTSMYLCASSLGSGSTYEQYFGPGTRLTVT.

A few counts support this clone. This chain connects TRBV28 to TRBJ1-1, with 10 bases lining up with TRBD1. Germline assignment: CDR1 MDHEN and CDR2 SYDVKM. The V segment lost 6 bases and the J segment 7 bases; nucleotides outside the gene matches: 14. The CDR3 runs to 16 residues. CDR3 region: CASSHDRGQGSVEAFF. The CDR3 coding sequence is TGTGCCAGCAGCCACGACAGGGGGCAGGGGTCGGTTGAAGCTTTCTTT.

This chain joins TRBV4-2 and TRBJ2-7; no clear D. CDR1 is LGHNA, CDR2 YNFKEQ, per germline. Trimming shortened V by 1 base and J by 3 bases, and 13 bases separated the two germline ends. The CDR3 consists of 15 residues. CDR3 DNA: TGTGCCAGCAGCCAAGTCCAGGCGCCTTACTACGAGCAGTACTTC. Its translation: CASSQVQAPYYEQYF.